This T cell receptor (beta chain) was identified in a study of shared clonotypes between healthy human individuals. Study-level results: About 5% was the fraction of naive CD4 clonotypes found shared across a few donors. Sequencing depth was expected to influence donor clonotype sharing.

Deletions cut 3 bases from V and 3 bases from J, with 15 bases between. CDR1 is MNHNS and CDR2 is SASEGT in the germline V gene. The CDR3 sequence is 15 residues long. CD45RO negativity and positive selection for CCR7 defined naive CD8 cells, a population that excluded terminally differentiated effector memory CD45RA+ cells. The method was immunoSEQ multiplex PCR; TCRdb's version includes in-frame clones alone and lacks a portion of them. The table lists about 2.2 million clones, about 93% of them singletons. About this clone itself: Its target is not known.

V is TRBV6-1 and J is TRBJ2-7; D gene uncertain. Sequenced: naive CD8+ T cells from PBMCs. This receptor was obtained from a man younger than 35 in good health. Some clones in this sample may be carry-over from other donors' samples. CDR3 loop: CASSDEEFILYEQYF. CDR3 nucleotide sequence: TGTGCCAGCAGTGATGAGGAATTTATCCTCTACGAGCAGTACTTC.